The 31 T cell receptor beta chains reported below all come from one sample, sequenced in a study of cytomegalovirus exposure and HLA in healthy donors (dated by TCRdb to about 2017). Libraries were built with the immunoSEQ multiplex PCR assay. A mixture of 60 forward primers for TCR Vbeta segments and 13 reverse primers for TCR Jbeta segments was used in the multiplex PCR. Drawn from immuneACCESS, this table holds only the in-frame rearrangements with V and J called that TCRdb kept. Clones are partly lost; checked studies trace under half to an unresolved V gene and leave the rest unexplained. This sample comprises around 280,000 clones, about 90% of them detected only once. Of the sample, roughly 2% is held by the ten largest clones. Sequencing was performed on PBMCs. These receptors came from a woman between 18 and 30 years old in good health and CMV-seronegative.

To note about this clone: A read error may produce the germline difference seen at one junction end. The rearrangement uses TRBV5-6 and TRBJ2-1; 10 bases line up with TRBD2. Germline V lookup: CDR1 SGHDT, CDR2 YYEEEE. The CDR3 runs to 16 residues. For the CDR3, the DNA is TGTGCCAGCAGCTTCGGGCTAGCGGGGGCCTATAATGAGCAGTTCTTC. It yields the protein CASSFGLAGAYNEQFF.

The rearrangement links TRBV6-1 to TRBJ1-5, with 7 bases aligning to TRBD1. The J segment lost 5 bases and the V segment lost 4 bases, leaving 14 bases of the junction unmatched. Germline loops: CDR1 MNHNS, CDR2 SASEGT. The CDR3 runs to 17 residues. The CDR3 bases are TGTGCCAGCAGTGTTCAGGGGGGCAGGGGTTTCCATCAGCCCCAGCATTTT. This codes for CASSVQGGRGFHQPQHF.

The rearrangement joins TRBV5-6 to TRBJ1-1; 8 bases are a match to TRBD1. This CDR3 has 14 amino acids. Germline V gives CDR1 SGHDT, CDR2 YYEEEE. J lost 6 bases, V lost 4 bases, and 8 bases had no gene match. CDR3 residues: CASSPGQGLAEAFF. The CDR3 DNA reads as TGTGCCAGCAGCCCCGGACAGGGTTTGGCTGAAGCTTTCTTT. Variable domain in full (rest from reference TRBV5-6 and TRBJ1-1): DAGVTQSPTHLIKTRGQQVTLRCSPKSGHDTVSWYQQALGQGPQFIFQYYEEEERQRGNFPDRFSGHQFPNYSSELNVNALLLGDSALYLCASSPGQGLAEAFFGQGTRLTVV.

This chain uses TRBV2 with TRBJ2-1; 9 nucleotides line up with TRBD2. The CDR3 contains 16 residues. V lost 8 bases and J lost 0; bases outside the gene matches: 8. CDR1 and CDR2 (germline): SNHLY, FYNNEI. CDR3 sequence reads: CASQGTSRSSYNEQFF. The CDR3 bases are TGTGCCAGCCAAGGGACTAGCCGAAGCTCCTACAATGAGCAGTTCTTC. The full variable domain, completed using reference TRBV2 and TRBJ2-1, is EPEVTQTPSHQVTQMGQEVILRCVPISNHLYFYWYRQILGQKVEFLVSFYNNEISEKSEIFDDQFSVERPDGSNFTLKIRSTKLEDSAMYFCASQGTSRSSYNEQFFGPGTRLTVL.

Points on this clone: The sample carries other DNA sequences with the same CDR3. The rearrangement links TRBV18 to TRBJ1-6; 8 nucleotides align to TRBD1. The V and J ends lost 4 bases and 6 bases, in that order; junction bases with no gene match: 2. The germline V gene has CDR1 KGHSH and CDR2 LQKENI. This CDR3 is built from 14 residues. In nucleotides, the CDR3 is TGTGCCAGCTCACTAGGACAGGGTAATTCACCCCTCCACTTT. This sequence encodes CASSLGQGNSPLHF.

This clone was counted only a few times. DNA of the CDR3: TGTGCCAGCAGCGGGACACCCAACTATGGCTACACCTTC. As protein: CASSGTPNYGYTF. The chain recombines TRBV2 with TRBJ1-2, with a tentative D call TRBD1 (6 bases). The CDR3 length is 13 residues. The germline V gene encodes CDR1 SNHLY and CDR2 FYNNEI. V was clipped by 6 bases and J by 2 bases, with 10 bases between them. Full variable domain (remainder filled in from reference TRBV2 and TRBJ1-2): EPEVTQTPSHQVTQMGQEVILRCVPISNHLYFYWYRQILGQKVEFLVSFYNNEISEKSEIFDDQFSVERPDGSNFTLKIRSTKLEDSAMYFCASSGTPNYGYTFGSGTRLTVV.

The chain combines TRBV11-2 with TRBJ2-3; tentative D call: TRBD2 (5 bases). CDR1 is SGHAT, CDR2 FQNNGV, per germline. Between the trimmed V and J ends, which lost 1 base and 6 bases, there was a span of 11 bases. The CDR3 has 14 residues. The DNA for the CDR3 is TGTGCCAGCAGCTTAGGACTATTAGGGGATACGCAGTATTTT. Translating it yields CASSLGLLGDTQYF.

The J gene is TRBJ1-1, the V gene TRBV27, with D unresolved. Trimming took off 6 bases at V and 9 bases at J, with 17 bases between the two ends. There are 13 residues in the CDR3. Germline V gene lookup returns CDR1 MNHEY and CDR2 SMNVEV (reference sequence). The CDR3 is CASRGEGSMQAFF. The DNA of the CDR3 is TGTGCCAGCAGAGGTGAGGGCTCGATGCAAGCTTTCTTT.

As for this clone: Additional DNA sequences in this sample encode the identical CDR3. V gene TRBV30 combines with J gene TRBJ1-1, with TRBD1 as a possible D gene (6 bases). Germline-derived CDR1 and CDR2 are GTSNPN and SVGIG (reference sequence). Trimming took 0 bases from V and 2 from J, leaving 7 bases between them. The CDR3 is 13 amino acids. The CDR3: CAWSVQGNTEAFF. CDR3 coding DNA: TGTGCCTGGAGTGTACAGGGTAACACTGAAGCTTTCTTT.

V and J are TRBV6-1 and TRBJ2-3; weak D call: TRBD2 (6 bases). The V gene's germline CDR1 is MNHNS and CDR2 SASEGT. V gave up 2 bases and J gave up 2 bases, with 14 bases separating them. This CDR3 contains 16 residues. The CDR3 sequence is CASSEPTGGLTDTQYF. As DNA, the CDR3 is TGTGCCAGCAGTGAACCGACTGGGGGACTCACAGATACGCAGTATTTT.

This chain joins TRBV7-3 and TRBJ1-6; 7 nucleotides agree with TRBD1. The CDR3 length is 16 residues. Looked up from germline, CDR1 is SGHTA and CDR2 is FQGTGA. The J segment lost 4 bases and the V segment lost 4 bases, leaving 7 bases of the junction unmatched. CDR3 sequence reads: CASSSQGMGYNSPLHF. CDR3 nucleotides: TGTGCCAGCAGCTCACAGGGGATGGGGTATAATTCACCCCTCCACTTT.

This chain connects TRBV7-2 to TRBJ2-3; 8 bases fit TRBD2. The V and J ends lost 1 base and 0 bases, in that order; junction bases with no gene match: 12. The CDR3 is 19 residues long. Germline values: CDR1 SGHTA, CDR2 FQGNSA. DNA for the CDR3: TGTGCCAGCAGCTTAGTTGGAGCGGGGGACCCACTAAGCACAGATACGCAGTATTTT. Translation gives CASSLVGAGDPLSTDTQYF.

CDR3 sequence (DNA): TGTGCCAGCTCAGCGACAGGGGTAAGCTCCTACGAGCAGTACTTC. This codes for CASSATGVSSYEQYF. The rearrangement uses TRBV18 and TRBJ2-7, with 8 bases identical to TRBD1. The CDR3 extends over 15 amino acids. With 5 bases clipped from V and 0 bases from J, the junction kept 6 bases outside the gene matches. Germline CDR1 is KGHSH and CDR2 is LQKENI.

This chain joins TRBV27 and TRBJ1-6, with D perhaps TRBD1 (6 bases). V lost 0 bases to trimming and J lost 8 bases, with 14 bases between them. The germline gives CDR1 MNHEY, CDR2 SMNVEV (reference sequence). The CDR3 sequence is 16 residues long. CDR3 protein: CASSLSDGPGDSPLHF. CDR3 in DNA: TGTGCCAGCAGTTTATCGGACGGACCAGGGGATTCACCCCTCCACTTT.

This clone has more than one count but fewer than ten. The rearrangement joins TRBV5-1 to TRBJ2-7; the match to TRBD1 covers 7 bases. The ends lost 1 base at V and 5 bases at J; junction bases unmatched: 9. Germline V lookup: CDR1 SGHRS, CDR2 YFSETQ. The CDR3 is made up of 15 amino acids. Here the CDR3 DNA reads TGCGCCAGCAGCTTGTCCCGACAGGACAGGAACGAGCAGTACTTC. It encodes CASSLSRQDRNEQYF.

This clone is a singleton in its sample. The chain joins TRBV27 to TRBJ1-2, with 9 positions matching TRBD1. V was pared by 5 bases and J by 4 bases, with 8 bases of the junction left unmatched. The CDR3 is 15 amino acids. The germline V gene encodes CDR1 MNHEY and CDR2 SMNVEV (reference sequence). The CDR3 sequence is CASSDGTGNIYGYTF. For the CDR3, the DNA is TGTGCCAGCAGTGACGGGACAGGGAATATCTATGGCTACACCTTC.

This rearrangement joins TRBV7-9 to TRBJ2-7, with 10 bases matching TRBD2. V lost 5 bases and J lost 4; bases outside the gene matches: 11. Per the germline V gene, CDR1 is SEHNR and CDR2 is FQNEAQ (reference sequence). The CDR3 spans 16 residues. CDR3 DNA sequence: TGTGCCAGCAGCCAGGGCGGTGAGCGGGGGGGGTACGAGCAGTACTTC. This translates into CASSQGGERGGYEQYF.

The CDR3, as DNA: TGTGCCAGCGGTACCCGGACAAACTATGGCTACACCTTC. Amino acids: CASGTRTNYGYTF. The rearrangement joins TRBV6-5 to TRBJ1-2; the D gene is possibly TRBD1 (5 bases). The CDR3 sequence is 13 residues long. The germline V gene has CDR1 MNHEY and CDR2 SVGAGI. Between the trimmed V and J ends, which lost 8 bases and 2 bases, there was a span of 12 bases.

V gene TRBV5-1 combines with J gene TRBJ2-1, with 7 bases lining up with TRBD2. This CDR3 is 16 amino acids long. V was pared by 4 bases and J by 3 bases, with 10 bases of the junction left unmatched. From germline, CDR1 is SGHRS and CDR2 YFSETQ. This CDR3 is CASSQGTTRSYNEQFF. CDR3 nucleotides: TGCGCCAGCAGCCAAGGGACTACCAGAAGCTACAATGAGCAGTTCTTC.

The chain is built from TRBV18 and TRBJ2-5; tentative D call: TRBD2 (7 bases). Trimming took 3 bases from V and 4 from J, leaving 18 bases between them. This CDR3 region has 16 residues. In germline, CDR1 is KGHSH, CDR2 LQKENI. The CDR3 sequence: CASSPRTGGGRETQYF. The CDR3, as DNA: TGTGCCAGCTCACCGCGCACTGGGGGGGGCCGAGAGACCCAGTACTTC.

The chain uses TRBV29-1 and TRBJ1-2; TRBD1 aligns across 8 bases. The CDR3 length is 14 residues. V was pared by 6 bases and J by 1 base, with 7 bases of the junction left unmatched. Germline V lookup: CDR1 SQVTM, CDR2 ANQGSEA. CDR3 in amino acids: CSVREQGGNYGYTF. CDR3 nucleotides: TGCAGCGTGAGGGAACAGGGGGGTAACTATGGCTACACCTTC.

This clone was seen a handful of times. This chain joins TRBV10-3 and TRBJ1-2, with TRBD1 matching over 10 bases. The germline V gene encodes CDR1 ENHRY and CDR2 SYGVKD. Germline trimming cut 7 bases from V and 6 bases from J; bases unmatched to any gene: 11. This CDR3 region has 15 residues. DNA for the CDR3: TGTGCCATCACCCGACAGGGGGCAGAAGGGCATGGCTACACCTTC. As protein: CAITRQGAEGHGYTF.

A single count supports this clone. The CDR3 here is CASSILGGQETQYF. The CDR3 nucleotides read TGTGCCAGTAGTATATTGGGAGGGCAAGAGACCCAGTACTTC. V usage is TRBV19 and J usage is TRBJ2-5; 7 nucleotides match TRBD2. The CDR3 is 14 amino acids. Germline CDR1 is LNHDA and CDR2 is SQIVND (reference sequence). Losses at the gene ends were 2 bases for V and 2 bases for J; bases not matched to a gene: 2.

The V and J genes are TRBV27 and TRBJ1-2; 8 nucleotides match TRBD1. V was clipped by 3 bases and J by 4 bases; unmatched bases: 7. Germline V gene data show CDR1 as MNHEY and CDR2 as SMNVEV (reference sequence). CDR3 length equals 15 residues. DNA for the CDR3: TGTGCCAGCAGTTTGGCAGGACAGGGCGGCTATGGCTACACCTTC. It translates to CASSLAGQGGYGYTF.

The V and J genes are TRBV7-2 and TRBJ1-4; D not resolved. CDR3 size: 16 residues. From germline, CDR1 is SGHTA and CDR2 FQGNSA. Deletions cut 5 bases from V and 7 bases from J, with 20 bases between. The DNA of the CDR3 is TGTGCCAGCAGCCGACTACCGGGCTCCCGGGGTGAAAAACTGTTTTTT. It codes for CASSRLPGSRGEKLFF.

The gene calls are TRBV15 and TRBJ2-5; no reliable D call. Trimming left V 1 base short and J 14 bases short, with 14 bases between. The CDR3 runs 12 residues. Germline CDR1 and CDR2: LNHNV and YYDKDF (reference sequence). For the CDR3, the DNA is TGTGCCACCAGCAGAGTCGGAGTGGCTCCATACTTC. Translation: CATSRVGVAPYF.

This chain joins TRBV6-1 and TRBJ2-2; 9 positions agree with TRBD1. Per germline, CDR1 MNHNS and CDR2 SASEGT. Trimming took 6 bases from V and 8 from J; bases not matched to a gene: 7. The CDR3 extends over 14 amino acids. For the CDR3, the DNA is TGTGCCAGCAGACGGACAGGGGACCTGGGGGAGCTGTTTTTT. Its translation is CASRRTGDLGELFF.

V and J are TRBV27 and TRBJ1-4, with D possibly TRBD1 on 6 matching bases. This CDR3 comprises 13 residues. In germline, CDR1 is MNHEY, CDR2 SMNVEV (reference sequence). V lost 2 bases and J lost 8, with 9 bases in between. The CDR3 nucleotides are TGTGCCAGCAGTTTAAACAGGGTAGAAAAACTGTTTTTT. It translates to CASSLNRVEKLFF.

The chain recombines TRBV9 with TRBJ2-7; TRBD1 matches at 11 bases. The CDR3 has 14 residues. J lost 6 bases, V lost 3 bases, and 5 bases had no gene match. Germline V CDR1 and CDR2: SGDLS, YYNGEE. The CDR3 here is CASSEGTGGPEQYF. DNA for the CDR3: TGTGCCAGCAGCGAGGGGACAGGGGGTCCCGAGCAGTACTTC.

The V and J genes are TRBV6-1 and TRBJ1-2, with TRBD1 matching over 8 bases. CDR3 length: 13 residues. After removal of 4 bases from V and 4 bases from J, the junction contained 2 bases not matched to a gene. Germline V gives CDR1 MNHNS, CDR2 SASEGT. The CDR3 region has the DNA TGTGCCAGCAGTGTGCAGGGGGCCTATGGCTACACCTTC. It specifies CASSVQGAYGYTF.

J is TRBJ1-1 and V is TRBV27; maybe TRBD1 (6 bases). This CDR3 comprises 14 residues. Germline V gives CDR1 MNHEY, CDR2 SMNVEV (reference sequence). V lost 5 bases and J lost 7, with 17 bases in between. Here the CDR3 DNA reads TGTGCCAGCAGTACCCTGGGGGGGGCCAATGAAGCTTTCTTT. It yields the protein CASSTLGGANEAFF.